This paragraph covers one TCR beta chain sequence. The entry originates in a study of technical replicates of blood from a handful of donors. The table came from immunoSEQ multiplex PCR; TCRdb's copy has only in-frame clones and leaves some out. The sample lists 83,000 or so clones; approximately 90% were seen once. The sequenced sample consisted of T cells isolated from PBMCs. The clonotype comes from a human donor in good health.

The CDR3 reads CASSTSGVIPEAFF. The CDR3 coding sequence is TGTGCCAGCTCAACCTCGGGGGTTATCCCTGAAGCTTTCTTT. V usage is TRBV18 and J usage is TRBJ1-1, with D possibly matching TRBD1 (5 bases). Germline V gene lookup returns CDR1 KGHSH and CDR2 LQKENI. This CDR3 has 14 residues. The V gene lost 5 bases and the J gene lost 6 bases, with 16 bases spanning the gap.